The 7 T cell receptor beta chains below come from one sample, sequenced in a study of graft-versus-host responses after intestinal transplantation. The antigens these receptors bind are not known. Some clones are missing from TCRdb's copy, which holds only in-frame ones; the method was immunoSEQ multiplex PCR. The profile shows fewer than 90,000 clones, 94% of them singletons. The material sequenced was unstimulated CD4+ T cells sorted from spleen or lymph node cells, taken before transplant. These receptors were collected from a human donor who was the organ donor for an intestinal transplant.

The V gene is TRBV10-3, the J gene TRBJ1-1; maybe TRBD1 (6 bases). There are 12 residues in the CDR3. Germline V gives CDR1 ENHRY, CDR2 SYGVKD. Trimming stripped 4 bases from V and 8 bases from J, with 11 bases between. The CDR3 loop reads CAISGADREAFF. The CDR3 DNA is TGTGCCATCAGTGGGGCCGACAGGGAAGCTTTCTTT.

The chain links TRBV6-1 to TRBJ1-2; no reliable D call. The CDR3 is 10 amino acids. V gave up 5 bases and J gave up 4 bases, with 2 bases separating them. The V gene's germline CDR1 is MNHNS and CDR2 SASEGT. This CDR3 is CASSSYGYTF. The CDR3 DNA reads TGTGCCAGCAGTTCCTATGGCTACACCTTC.

V gene TRBV11-3 combines with J gene TRBJ2-3; 9 bases are shared with TRBD1. With V trimmed by 4 bases and J by 0 bases, 2 bases remained unmatched. Germline V CDR1 and CDR2: SGHNT, YENEEA. The CDR3 spans 15 residues. The CDR3, as DNA: TGTGCCAGCAGCTCCGGGACAGGGAGCACAGATACGCAGTATTTT. It yields the protein CASSSGTGSTDTQYF.

This chain connects TRBV5-1 to TRBJ1-5; possible D gene TRBD1, 6 bases. In germline, CDR1 is SGHRS, CDR2 YFSETQ. There are 15 residues in the CDR3. V was pared by 1 base and J by 8 bases, with 16 bases between. The DNA of the CDR3 is TGCGCCAGCAGCTTGCGGGGGGCCCCCGAGGAGCCCCAGCATTTT. It translates to CASSLRGAPEEPQHF. Full variable domain (rest looked up from reference TRBV5-1 and TRBJ1-5): KAGVTQTPRYLIKTRGQQVTLSCSPISGHRSVSWYQQTPGQGLQFLFEYFSETQRNKGNFPGRFSGRQFSNSRSEMNVSTLELGDSALYLCASSLRGAPEEPQHFGDGTRLSIL.

The count of this clone is one. This rearrangement joins TRBV5-5 to TRBJ2-1; the match to TRBD1 covers 8 bases. Germline CDR1 and CDR2: SGHKS and YYEKEE (reference sequence). Unmatched junction bases numbered 7, after V lost 4 bases and J lost 1 base. The CDR3 has 16 amino acids. CDR3 amino acids: CASSDQGASSYNEQFF. The CDR3 coding sequence is TGTGCCAGCAGCGATCAGGGGGCTAGTTCCTACAATGAGCAGTTCTTC.

The gene calls are TRBV9 and TRBJ2-7; 9 bases match TRBD1. V gave up 3 bases and J gave up 2 bases; unmatched junction bases: 6. CDR1 and CDR2 from the germline V gene are SGDLS and YYNGEE. The CDR3 runs 15 residues. Here the CDR3 reads CASSGSGQGPYEQYF. In DNA, the CDR3 is TGTGCCAGCAGCGGCTCGGGACAGGGTCCCTACGAGCAGTACTTC.

V is TRBV4-1 and J is TRBJ2-4; D might be TRBD2 (6 bases). The length of the CDR3 is 17 residues. CDR1 is MGHRA, CDR2 YSYEKL, per germline. The V end lost 5 bases, the J end lost 7 bases, and 24 bases lay between the germline ends. The CDR3: CASSGTGTLTKGNIQYF. The CDR3 region has the DNA TGCGCCAGCAGCGGTACCGGGACTCTAACTAAGGGGAACATTCAGTACTTC.